Given below is one T cell receptor (beta chain) in context. This clone occurred once. The antigen this receptor binds is unknown. Nothing much larger sits one base from this clone, and base qualities are not available. The cohort was made up of about 670 healthy bone marrow donors. At the time of sampling, all cohort members were nominally healthy, though unrecorded immune exposures were likely present. The donor was CMV seropositive and belonged to the group of 250 to 300 seropositive cohort members. Each donor provided a peripheral blood sample, and peripheral blood mononuclear cells were used for TCR beta sequencing. Genomic DNA was extracted from the blood cell samples with the Qiagen DNeasy Blood Extraction Kit. For CDR1 and CDR2, the germline V gene lists SGHRS and YFSETQ. Its CDR3 holds 16 amino acids, cysteine through phenylalanine. Only CDR3 DNA is held: 48 bases, read in frame from base 1. V drops 4 bases and J drops 7 bases, leaving 21 bases in between.

These data originate in a study of cytomegalovirus exposure and HLA in healthy donors (dated 2017 in TCRdb). Describing the broader study: An earlier analysis of approximately 640 of the donors reported 250 to 300 Gb of sequence data and 100 million to 130 million unique TCR beta sequences from some 180 million T cells. Of the roughly 400 genotyped donors, more than 75% were placed in the genetic ancestry cluster associated with self-reported Caucasian donors. A later genetic analysis took genome-wide SNP genotypes for about 65% of the 666 donors and used that subset as a discovery cohort. About five DR-DQ haplotypes were treated as single units for association and clustering because of strong linkage in the cohort. In an earlier analysis of roughly 580 of the donors, high-throughput TCR beta sequencing was used to judge whether each TCR beta V gene segment behaved as functional or pseudogenic. Rather than using new phenotypic data, the later analysis identified candidate immune exposures from TCR beta sequences and from how often those sequences occurred across donors. Among roughly 400 genotyped donors of the cohort, an average of around 220,000 unique TCR beta nucleotide sequences was sequenced per donor, of which 15% to 20% were non-productive. In addition to the first cohort of approximately 670 subjects, a separate validation cohort of 120 different subjects was used. To predict cytomegalovirus infection status, the study brought together high-throughput TCR immunosequencing, statistical association of individual TCRs with disease status, and machine learning. Alongside the repertoire data, information on donor age, sex, ethnicity and CMV serostatus was compiled. All discovery cohort repertoires had been generated on a single sequencing platform. Typing coverage varied by locus: roughly 620-630 donors for A, B, C, DRB1 and DQB1; under 550 for DQA1; approximately 610 for DPA1; under 490 for DPB1. In a later analysis, previously published TCR beta repertoires from 500 to 750 donors were re-analyzed and high-resolution HLA genotyping was added so that TCR occurrence patterns could be studied. HLA typing included class I and class II loci at four-digit resolution. About 280 gigabases of sequencing data and 78 million or so unique TCR sequences were included in an early release covering around 650 HLA-typed donors. The study was designed to test whether signatures of past pathogen exposure could be identified by cataloging public T cell receptors. Using immunosequencing, the study profiled T cell repertoires from about 650 subjects and related those repertoires to cytomegalovirus serostatus. Summary of the overall study and its limitations: The sequencing pipeline was judged likely to have produced a cluster of highly shared sequence variants as a technical artifact. A later analysis found that HLA-associated TCR beta chains were more clonally expanded and had lower generation probabilities than equally common non-associated chains. According to the authors, the approach could potentially be generalized to other disease states and immunological phenotypes. The study gave a list of 150 to 200 TCR beta chains associated with cytomegalovirus. Because some donors lacked HLA typing at each locus, the association tests relied only on the typed subset. The presence/absence analyses assumed that sequencing depth was roughly uniform across donors, and that assumption may not be true. According to a later genetic analysis, donors in an Asian-associated ancestry cluster had fewer N-insertions in productive TCRs than the approximately 670-donor mean. Across donors, most TCR sequences were observed very rarely, whereas some public TCRs were present in many individuals. In a later analysis, most CMV-associated TCR beta chains were found to appear HLA-restricted, with HLA associations seemingly driven largely by CMV exposure. In a later genetic analysis, a missense DCLRE1C variant was associated with V-gene and J-gene trimming of TCR beta chains, and the association was replicated in an independent cohort. Several of the top co-occurrence clusters appeared to be linked to parvovirus B19, influenza, CMV and Epstein-Barr virus, according to a later analysis. Strong co-occurrence of HLA alleles, especially DR and DQ, made assigning TCR associations to individual alleles difficult. This cohort had only TCR beta chains sequenced, and the lack of alpha or paired-chain data limited which features could be detected. A further reported finding was that TCR beta sequences accurately predicted the HLA-A and HLA-B alleles for most subjects in the first cohort. At a false discovery rate of 0.05, a later analysis linked under 20,000 TCR beta sequences to specific HLA alleles. A few of the identified cytomegalovirus-associated TCR beta chains were confirmed in vitro to be specific for cytomegalovirus antigens. An earlier analysis of around 500 of the donors showed that most TCR beta V segments appeared in productive rearrangements either about 87% or about 30% of the time, which broadly matched IMGT annotations. In a later analysis, the rate of TCR association differed among HLA loci, with DRB1 alleles having the most associated TCRs and HLA-C alleles having the fewest. The classifier was reported to diagnose cytomegalovirus status with high specificity and sensitivity in both the original and validation cohorts. Some IMGT-functional V segments, including TRBV6-2 and TRBV6-3, could not be distinguished by the 87-base-pair reads and were therefore excluded. Linkage disequilibrium might explain the correlated functional status among segregating V segments, but an unknown experimental factor could not be ruled out. CMV serostatus was the only immune exposure information available for the cohort. About 15 rarely observed V segments, including chromosome 9 orphons, were excluded from the earlier analysis of 550 to 700 of the donors because counts were too low.

To prepare the library, the immunoSEQ multiplex PCR assay was applied. The multiplex PCR relied on a mix of 60 forward primers for TCR Vbeta segments and 13 reverse primers for TCR Jbeta segments. A multiplex PCR assay on genomic DNA amplified the CDR3 region of rearranged TCR beta genes. On the Illumina HiSeq System, the amplified TCR beta libraries were sequenced as 87-base-pair reads. The published analysis was carried out like this. A later analysis tallied roughly 76 million unique TCR beta chains across the approximately 670 repertoires, and around 9.9 million of those chains were shared by two or more donors. A nearest-neighbor algorithm error-corrected the raw reads and collapsed the reads into unique sequences, merging closely related sequences to remove PCR and sequencing errors. V, D and J gene segments were assigned by aligning CDR3 sequences to IMGT reference sequences. For a sequence to be retained, a match of at least six nucleotides to both a V gene segment and a J gene segment was required. Rearrangements were called productive when the CDR3 lacked stop codons and stayed in frame with V and J; all others were non-productive. Following IMGT convention, CDR3 was defined as the stretch from the second conserved V-encoded cysteine to the conserved J-encoded phenylalanine. The earlier analysis of some 600 of the donors excluded sequences that lacked an unambiguous match to a single V gene segment. In an earlier analysis of 450 to 700 of the donors, V segments were called functional above 56.7% productive rearrangements and were called segregating when the between-donor standard deviation exceeded 5%. A statistical classification framework was built for diagnosing cytomegalovirus status from the catalog of TCR beta chain sequences. In a later analysis, TCR nucleotide sequences were compared against IMGT/GENE-DB human TR gene sequences so that V and J genes could be assigned. A later analysis assigned CDR3 sequences and most-parsimonious VDJ recombination scenarios with the TCRdist pipeline. A later analysis defined each TCR beta chain by its CDR3 amino acid sequence plus V-gene family, and excluded reads lacking a unique V-gene family. A later analysis removed 550 to 650 highly shared, low-generation-probability nucleotide sequences to deal with suspected cross-contamination and a sequencing artifact. In a later analysis, a clonal expansion index was calculated for each public chain from normalized within-repertoire ranks of inferred template counts. A later analysis computed generation probabilities with a VDJ recombination model fitted to out-of-frame rearrangements, and checked the results against IGoR. Hypergeometric tests were used in a later analysis to score TCR-TCR, TCR-HLA and TCR-CMV co-occurrence, with a repertoire-size bias correction applied to the TCR pairs. To estimate false discovery rates, a later analysis permuted the HLA or CMV assignments 20 times. A later analysis grouped co-occurring TCRs with DBSCAN, adding TCRdist sequence similarity when clustering within HLA-allele-positive subsets. For co-occurrence clustering, repertoires with fewer than 30,000 or more than 120,000 public chains were excluded, along with roughly five repertoires with anomalous nucleotide sharing. Imported from immuneACCESS, the table was reduced by TCRdb to in-frame sequences with V and J called. These copies leave out some clones; in studies compared against another copy, an unresolved V gene accounts for under half, and the cause of the remainder is not known. V, J and clone size reflect that table, while D and trimming were determined from the DNA. This sample comprises 150,000 to 200,000 clones, around 80% of them detected only once. The ten largest clonotypes hold approximately 6.5% of the sample.

The sequenced material came from PBMCs. The chain links TRBV5-1 with TRBJ2-4; TRBD2 is possibly the D segment (6 matching bases). This receptor was obtained from a male donor in good health and CMV-seropositive. The DNA sequence is given as TGCGCCAGCAGCGATTTCATAGCGGCCCCGAGGAACATTCAGTACTTC. Its amino acids are CASSDFIAAPRNIQYF.